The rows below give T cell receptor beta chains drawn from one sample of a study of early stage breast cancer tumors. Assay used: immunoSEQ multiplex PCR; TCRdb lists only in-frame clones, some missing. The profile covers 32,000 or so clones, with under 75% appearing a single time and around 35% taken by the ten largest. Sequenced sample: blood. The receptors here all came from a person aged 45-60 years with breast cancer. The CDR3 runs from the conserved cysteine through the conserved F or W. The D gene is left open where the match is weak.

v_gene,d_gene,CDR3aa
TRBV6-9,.,CASLSLWRDSLTDTQYF
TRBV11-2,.,CASSLRGTAQGTQYF
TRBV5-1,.,CASSSAGGLTSSGANVLTF
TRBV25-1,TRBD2,CASSEGTSFYNEQFF
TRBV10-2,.,CASSEWQEAYEQYF
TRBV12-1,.,CASSFEGTSGVQETQYF
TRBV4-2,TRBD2,CASSHVTSGFEQFF
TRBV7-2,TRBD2,CASSLFSTSGRGGNEQFF
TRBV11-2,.,CASSLEVITGELFF
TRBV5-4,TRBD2,CASTRLAGTDTQYF
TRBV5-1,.,CASSQGSPPNQPQHF
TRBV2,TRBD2,CASSESASGRNIQYF
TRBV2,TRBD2,CASSRLLAGISNTGELFF
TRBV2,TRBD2,CASSPLAGGYNEQFF
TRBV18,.,CASSRNTDTQYF
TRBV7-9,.,CASSLGKAQPQHF
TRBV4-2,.,CASSQDIAAQETQYF
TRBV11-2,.,CASSLSGGGYGYTF
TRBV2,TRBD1,CASSEGRQGAYEQYF
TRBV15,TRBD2,CATSRAKTGLAGDEQYF
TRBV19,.,CASRGDSPLHF
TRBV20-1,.,CSAHLGNEQFF
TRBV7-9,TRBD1,CASIGTAFTDTQYF
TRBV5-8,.,CASSLDSQVLSKTDTQYF
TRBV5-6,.,CASSLGGDYGYTF
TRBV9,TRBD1,CASSVGERQGHTQETQYF
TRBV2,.,CASLGGGRNTEAFF
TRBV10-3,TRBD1,CAIRGQVQETQYF
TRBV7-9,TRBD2,CASSRAAGGTDTQYF
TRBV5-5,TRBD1,CASSLEGDRGNQQYF
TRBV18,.,CASSPQRGPGDTEAFF
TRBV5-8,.,CASSLGGAGYNEQFF
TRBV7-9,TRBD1,CASSPGQGEGGYTF
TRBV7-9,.,CASSPLTGRGASGANVLTF
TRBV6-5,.,CASSYSRDQPQHF
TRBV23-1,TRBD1,CASSQTVYGTGGRNEQFF
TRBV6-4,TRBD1,CASSPGQGNSPLHF
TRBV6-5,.,CASSYSGEVQPQHF
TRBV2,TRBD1,CASRRGQPNQPQHF
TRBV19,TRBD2,CASSRSGSPNEQFF
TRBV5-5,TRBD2,CASSLELAGVTGELFF
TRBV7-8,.,CASSLGGRKTGELFF
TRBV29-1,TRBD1,CSVLGQGFWDEQFF
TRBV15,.,CATSSPTSIGPDTQYF
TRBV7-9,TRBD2,CASSWGGSTGELFF
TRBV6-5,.,CASSRDGLGEQYF
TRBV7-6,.,CASSMGPTGELFF
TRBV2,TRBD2,CASSSNSGSHTGELFF
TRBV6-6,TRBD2,CASIKSSGISYEQYF
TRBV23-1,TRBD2,CASSRTSGHNEQFF
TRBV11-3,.,CASSSGLGAEAFF
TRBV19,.,CASSIAGTNKNIQYF
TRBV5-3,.,CARSFSGLLNYGYTF
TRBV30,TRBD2,CAHREDKETQYF
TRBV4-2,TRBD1,CASSLLGGGNTEAFF
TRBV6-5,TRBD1,CASQGARAHGYTF
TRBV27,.,CATNPTGHLSGANVLTF
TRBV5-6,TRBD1,CASSKDRLFGYTF
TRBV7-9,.,CASSLYGDEQYF
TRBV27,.,CASSSLLNSYEQYF